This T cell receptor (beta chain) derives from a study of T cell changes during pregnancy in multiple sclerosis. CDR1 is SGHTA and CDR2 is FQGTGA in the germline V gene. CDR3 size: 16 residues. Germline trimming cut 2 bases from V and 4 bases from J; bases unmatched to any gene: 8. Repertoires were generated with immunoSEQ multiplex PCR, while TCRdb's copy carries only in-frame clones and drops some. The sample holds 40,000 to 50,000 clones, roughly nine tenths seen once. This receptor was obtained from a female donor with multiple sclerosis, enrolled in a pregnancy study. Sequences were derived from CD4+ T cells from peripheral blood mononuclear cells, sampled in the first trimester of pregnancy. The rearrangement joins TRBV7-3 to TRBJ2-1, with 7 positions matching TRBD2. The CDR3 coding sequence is TGTGCCAGCAGCTTATGGGCTAGCGGTATATACAATGAGCAGTTCTTC. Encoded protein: CASSLWASGIYNEQFF.